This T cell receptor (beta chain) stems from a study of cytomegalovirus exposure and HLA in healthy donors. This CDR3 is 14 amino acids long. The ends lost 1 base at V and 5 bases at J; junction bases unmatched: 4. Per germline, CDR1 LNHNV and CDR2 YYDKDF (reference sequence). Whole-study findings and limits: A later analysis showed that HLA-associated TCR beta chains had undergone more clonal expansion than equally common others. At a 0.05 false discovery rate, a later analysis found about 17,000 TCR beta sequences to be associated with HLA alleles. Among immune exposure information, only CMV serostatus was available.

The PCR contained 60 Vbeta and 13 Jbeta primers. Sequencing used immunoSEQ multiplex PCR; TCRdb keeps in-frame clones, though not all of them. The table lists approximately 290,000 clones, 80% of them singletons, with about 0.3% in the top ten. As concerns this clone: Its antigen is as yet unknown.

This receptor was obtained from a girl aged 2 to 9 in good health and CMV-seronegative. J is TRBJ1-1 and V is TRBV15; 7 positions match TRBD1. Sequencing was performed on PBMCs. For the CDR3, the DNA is TGTGCCACCAGCAGAGTAGGGGGCGGAACTGAAGCTTTCTTT. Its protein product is CATSRVGGGTEAFF.